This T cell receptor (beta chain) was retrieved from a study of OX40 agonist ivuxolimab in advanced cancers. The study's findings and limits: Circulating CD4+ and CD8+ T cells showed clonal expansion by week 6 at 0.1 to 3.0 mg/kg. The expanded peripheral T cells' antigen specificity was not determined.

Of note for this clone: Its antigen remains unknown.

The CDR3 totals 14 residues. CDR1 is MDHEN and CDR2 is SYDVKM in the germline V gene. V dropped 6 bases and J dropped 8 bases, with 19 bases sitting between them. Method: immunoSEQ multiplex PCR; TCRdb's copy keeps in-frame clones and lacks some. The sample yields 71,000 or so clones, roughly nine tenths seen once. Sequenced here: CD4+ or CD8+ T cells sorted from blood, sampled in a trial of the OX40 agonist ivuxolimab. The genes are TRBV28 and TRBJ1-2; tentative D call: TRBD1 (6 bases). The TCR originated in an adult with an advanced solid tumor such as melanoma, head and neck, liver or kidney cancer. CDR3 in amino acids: CASRRGTLQGGYTF. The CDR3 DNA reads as TGTGCCAGCAGGCGAGGGACTCTCCAGGGGGGCTACACCTTC.